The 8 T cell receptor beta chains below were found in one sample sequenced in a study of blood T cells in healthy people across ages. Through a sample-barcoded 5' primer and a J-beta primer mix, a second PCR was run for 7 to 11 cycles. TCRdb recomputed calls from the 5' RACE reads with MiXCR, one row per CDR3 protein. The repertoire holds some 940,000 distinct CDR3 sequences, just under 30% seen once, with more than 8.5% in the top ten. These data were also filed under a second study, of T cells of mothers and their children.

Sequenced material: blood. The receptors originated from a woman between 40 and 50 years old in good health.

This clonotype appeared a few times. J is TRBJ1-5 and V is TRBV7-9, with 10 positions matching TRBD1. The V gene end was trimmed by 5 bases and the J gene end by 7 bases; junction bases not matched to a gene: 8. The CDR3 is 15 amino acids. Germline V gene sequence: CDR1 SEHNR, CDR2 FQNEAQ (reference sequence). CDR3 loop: CASSPGQGIGQPQHF. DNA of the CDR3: TGTGCCAGCAGCCCGGGACAGGGGATAGGGCAGCCCCAGCATTTT.

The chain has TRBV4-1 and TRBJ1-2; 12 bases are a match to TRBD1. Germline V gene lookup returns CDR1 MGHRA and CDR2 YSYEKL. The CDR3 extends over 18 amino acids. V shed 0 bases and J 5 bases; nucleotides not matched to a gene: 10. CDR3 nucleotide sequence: TGCGCCAGCAGCCAAGATTCCGGGACAGGGGGCATCTGGTATGGCTACACCTTC. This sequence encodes CASSQDSGTGGIWYGYTF.

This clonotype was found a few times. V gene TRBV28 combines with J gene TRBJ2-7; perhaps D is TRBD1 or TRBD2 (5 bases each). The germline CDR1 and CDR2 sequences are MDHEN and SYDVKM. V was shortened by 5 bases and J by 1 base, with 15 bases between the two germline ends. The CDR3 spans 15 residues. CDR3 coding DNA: TGTGCCAGCAGTCAGCTTGGGGCGGGTTCCTACGAGCAGTACTTC. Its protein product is CASSQLGAGSYEQYF.

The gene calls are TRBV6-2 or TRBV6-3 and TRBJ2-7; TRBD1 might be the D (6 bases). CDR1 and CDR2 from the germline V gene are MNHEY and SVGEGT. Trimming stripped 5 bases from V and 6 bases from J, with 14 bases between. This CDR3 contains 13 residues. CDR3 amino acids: CASSSSGVGEQYF. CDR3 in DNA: TGTGCCAGCAGTAGTTCAGGGGTCGGCGAGCAGTACTTC.

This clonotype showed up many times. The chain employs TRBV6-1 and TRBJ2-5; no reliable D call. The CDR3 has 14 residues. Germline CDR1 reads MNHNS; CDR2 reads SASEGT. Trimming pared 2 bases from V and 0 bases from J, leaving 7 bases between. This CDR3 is CASSESAYQETQYF. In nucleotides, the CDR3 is TGTGCCAGCAGTGAATCGGCGTACCAAGAGACCCAGTACTTC.

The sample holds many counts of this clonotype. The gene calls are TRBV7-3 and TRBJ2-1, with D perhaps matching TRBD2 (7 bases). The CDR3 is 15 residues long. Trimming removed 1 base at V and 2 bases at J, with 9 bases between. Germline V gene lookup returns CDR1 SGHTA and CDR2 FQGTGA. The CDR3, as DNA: TGTGCCAGCAGCTTAAGCGGGGGCGCCTACAATGAGCAGTTCTTC. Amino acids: CASSLSGGAYNEQFF. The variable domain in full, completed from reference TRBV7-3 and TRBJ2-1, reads GAGVSQTPSNKVTEKGKYVELRCDPISGHTALYWYRQSLGQGPEFLIYFQGTGAADDSGLPNDRFFAVRPEGSVSTLKIQRTERGDSAVYLCASSLSGGAYNEQFFGPGTRLTVL.

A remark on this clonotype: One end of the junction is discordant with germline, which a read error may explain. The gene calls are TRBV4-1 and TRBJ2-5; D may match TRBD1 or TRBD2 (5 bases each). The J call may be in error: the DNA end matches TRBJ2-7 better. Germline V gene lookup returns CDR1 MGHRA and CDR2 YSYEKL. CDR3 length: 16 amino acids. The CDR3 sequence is CVSSHYLSGTPYEQYF. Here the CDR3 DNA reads TGCGTCAGCAGCCATTATCTTTCCGGGACCCCCTACGAGCAGTACTTC.

The CDR3 DNA is TGTGCCAGCCAAACCGGGACCCTTTACGAGCAGTACTTC. Its translation is CASQTGTLYEQYF. The chain couples TRBV10-3 to TRBJ2-5; perhaps D is TRBD1 or TRBD2 (5 bases each). With the DNA end fitting TRBJ2-7 better, the J assignment may be wrong. The V gene's germline CDR1 is ENHRY and CDR2 SYGVKD. CDR3 length equals 13 residues.